These 13 T cell receptor beta chains originate from one sample sequenced in a study of naive and memory T cell subsets. A UMI-containing oligonucleotide was joined by 3' ligation to the TCR cDNA template. Ligated cDNA underwent four rounds of PCR with nested alpha and beta constant region primers and SP2. Each CDR3 protein is one row after TCRdb ran MiXCR on the 5' RACE reads. The sample lists more than 50,000 distinct CDR3 sequences; roughly 8.1% were seen once. The receptors come from a female donor in good health.

This clonotype was detected only a few times. The V gene is TRBV6-1, the J gene TRBJ1-6; D is undetermined. The CDR3 runs to 14 residues. Germline CDR1 reads MNHNS; CDR2 reads SASEGT. V was trimmed by 5 bases and J by 4 bases, leaving 9 bases between them. Here the CDR3 DNA reads TGTGCCAGCAGTTCTGGACCGTATAATTCACCCCTCCACTTT. Translated: CASSSGPYNSPLHF.

This clonotype was counted between two and nine times. The rearrangement links TRBV20-1 to TRBJ2-3; TRBD1 agrees at 9 bases. Germline CDR1 DFQATT, CDR2 SNEGSKA (reference sequence). The junction had 14 bases not matched to a gene; V was cut back by 6 bases and J by 7 bases. The CDR3 runs to 15 residues. The CDR3 coding sequence is TGCAGTGCCGCAGAACCGGGACAGGGTAGGAATACGCAGTATTTT. Its translation is CSAAEPGQGRNTQYF.

This clonotype has a count of ten or more. The chain has TRBV20-1 and TRBJ2-2, with a possible D match to TRBD1 (6 bases). V lost 0 bases and J lost 8, with 22 bases in between. The CDR3 is made up of 17 amino acids. Per germline, CDR1 DFQATT and CDR2 SNEGSKA (reference sequence). The CDR3 spells CSARDRASKGGRGELFF. CDR3 DNA sequence: TGCAGTGCTAGAGATCGGGCGTCAAAAGGGGGAAGGGGGGAGCTGTTTTTT.

This clonotype has at least ten counts. The rearrangement joins TRBV11-3 to TRBJ2-7; D gene uncertain. The V end lost 6 bases, the J end lost 5 bases, and 11 bases lay between the germline ends. Germline V gives CDR1 SGHNT, CDR2 YENEEA. The CDR3 loop spans 12 amino acids. CDR3 nucleotides: TGTGCCAGCAGACTGTTAGAGCACGAGCAGTACTTC. This gives the protein CASRLLEHEQYF.

CDR3 amino acids: CASGRLSYNEQFF. The CDR3 nucleotides are TGTGCCAGCGGGAGATTATCCTACAATGAGCAGTTCTTC. This chain uses TRBV19 with TRBJ2-1; TRBD2 might be the D (6 bases). Germline values: CDR1 LNHDA, CDR2 SQIVND (reference sequence). The CDR3 is 13 residues long. V was trimmed by 9 bases and J by 1 base, leaving 10 bases between them.

V and J are TRBV4-1 and TRBJ1-2; perhaps TRBD1 as D (6 bases). CDR1 and CDR2 from the germline V gene are MGHRA and YSYEKL. This CDR3 region has 16 residues. Trimming left V 7 bases short and J 6 bases short, with 24 bases between. The CDR3, as DNA: TGCGCCAGCAACTCCCGGTCAGGGGTAATCTTAGATGGCTACACCTTC. Protein product: CASNSRSGVILDGYTF.

This clonotype was found many times. The J gene is TRBJ1-1, the V gene TRBV28, with unresolved D. Trimming removed 3 bases from V and 1 base from J, with 9 bases in between. Germline values: CDR1 MDHEN, CDR2 SYDVKM. The CDR3 runs 14 residues. The CDR3 protein is CASSFSPGNTEAFF. DNA for the CDR3: TGTGCCAGCAGTTTCTCTCCCGGGAACACTGAAGCTTTCTTT. Variable domain in full (rest from reference TRBV28 and TRBJ1-1): DVKVTQSSRYLVKRTGEKVFLECVQDMDHENMFWYRQDPGLGLRLIYFSYDVKMKEKGDIPEGYSVSREKKERFSLILESASTNQTSMYLCASSFSPGNTEAFFGQGTRLTVV.

The table lists this clonotype with many counts. The chain links TRBV3-1 to TRBJ2-6; D remains ambiguous. V gave up 1 base and J gave up 0 bases, with 4 bases separating them. The CDR3 is 15 residues long. CDR1 is LGHDT and CDR2 is YNNKEL in the germline V gene (reference sequence). CDR3 sequence (DNA): TGTGCCAGCAGCCAAGGAATCTCTGGGGCCAACGTCCTGACTTTC. Encoded protein: CASSQGISGANVLTF.

This clonotype was found many times. CDR3 protein: CASSYSRGIPNSPLHF. The CDR3 DNA is TGTGCCAGCAGTTACTCAAGGGGGATCCCCAATTCACCCCTCCACTTT. The chain carries TRBV6-5 and TRBJ1-6, with D perhaps TRBD1 (6 bases). The CDR3 is 16 amino acids. Germline loops: CDR1 MNHEY, CDR2 SVGAGI. The V gene lost 0 bases and the J gene lost 7 bases, with 13 bases spanning the gap.

This clonotype was seen more than once but under ten times. The chain has TRBV6-6 and TRBJ1-4, with TRBD1 matching 7 bases. After removal of 6 bases from V and 3 bases from J, the junction contained 4 bases not matched to a gene. Per the germline V gene, CDR1 is MNHNY and CDR2 is SVGAGI (reference sequence). The CDR3 sequence is 14 residues long. The CDR3 sequence is CASRPGQSNEKLFF. The CDR3 DNA is TGTGCCAGCAGGCCGGGACAGTCTAATGAAAAACTGTTTTTT.

This clonotype was found a few times. The V and J genes are TRBV7-3 and TRBJ2-1; possible D gene TRBD1, 5 bases. There are 15 residues in the CDR3. CDR1 and CDR2 (germline): SGHTA, FQGTGA. Deletions cut 2 bases from V and 4 bases from J, with 12 bases between. The CDR3 loop is CASSLDQGPYNEQFF. DNA of the CDR3: TGTGCCAGCAGCTTAGACCAGGGTCCGTACAATGAGCAGTTCTTC.

V is TRBV7-2 and J is TRBJ2-5; possible D gene TRBD1, 5 bases. Trimming shortened V by 6 bases and J by 5 bases, and 13 bases separated the two germline ends. The CDR3 runs to 13 residues. Germline V gene data show CDR1 as SGHTA and CDR2 as FQGNSA. The CDR3 bases are TGTGCCAGCAGAAGGGGTCATGGGGAGACCCAGTACTTC. Encoded protein: CASRRGHGETQYF.

This clonotype came up a few times. The chain carries TRBV14 and TRBJ1-1; TRBD1 might be the D (6 bases). Per the germline V gene, CDR1 is SGHDN and CDR2 is FVKESK. CDR3 length: 17 residues. V dropped 1 base and J dropped 3 bases, with 18 bases sitting between them. For the CDR3, the DNA is TGTGCCAGCAGCCAAGTGGGACTTCGGAACAGGGACACTGAAGCTTTCTTT. Amino acid sequence: CASSQVGLRNRDTEAFF.